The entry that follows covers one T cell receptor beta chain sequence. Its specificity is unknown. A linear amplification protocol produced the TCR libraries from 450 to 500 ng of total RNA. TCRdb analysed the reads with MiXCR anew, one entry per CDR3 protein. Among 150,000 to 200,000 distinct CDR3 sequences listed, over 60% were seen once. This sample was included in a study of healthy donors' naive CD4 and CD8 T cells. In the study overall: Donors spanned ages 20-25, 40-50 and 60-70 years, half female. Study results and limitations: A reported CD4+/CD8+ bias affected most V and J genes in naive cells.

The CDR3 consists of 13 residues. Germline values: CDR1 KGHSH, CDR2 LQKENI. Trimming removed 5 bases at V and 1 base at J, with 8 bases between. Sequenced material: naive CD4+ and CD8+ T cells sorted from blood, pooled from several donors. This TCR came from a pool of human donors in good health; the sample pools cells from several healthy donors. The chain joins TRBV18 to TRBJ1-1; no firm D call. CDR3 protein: CASSGYQNTEAFF. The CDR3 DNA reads TGTGCCAGCTCAGGATATCAGAACACTGAAGCTTTCTTT.